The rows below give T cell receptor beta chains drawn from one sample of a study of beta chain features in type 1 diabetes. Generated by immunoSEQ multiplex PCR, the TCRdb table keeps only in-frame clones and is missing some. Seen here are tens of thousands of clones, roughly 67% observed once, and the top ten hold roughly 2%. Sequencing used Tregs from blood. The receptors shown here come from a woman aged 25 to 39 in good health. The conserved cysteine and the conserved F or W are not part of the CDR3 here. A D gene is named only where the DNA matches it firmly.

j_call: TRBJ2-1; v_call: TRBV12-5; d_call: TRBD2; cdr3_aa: ASGLVRGSSGSVFVSYNEQF
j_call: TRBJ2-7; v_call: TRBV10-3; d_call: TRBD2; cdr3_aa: AISGTSGSLIREQY
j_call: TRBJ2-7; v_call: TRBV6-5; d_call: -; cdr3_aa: ASSYSQGSYEQY
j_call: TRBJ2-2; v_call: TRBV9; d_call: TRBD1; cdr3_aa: ASSAGQGRAGELF
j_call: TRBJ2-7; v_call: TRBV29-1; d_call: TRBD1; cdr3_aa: SATGQGNEQY
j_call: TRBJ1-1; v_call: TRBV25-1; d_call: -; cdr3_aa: ASSDSPGRGAF
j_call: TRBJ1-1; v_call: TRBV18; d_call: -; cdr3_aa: ASSPLGGGGNTEAF
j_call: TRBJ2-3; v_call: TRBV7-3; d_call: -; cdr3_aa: ASSFPPSDTQY
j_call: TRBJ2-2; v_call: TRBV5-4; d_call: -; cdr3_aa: ASSLGGGPDGELF
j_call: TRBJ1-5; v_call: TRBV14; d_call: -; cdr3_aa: ASSQARRGRNQPQH
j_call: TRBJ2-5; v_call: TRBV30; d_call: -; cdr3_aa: AWSAGVAYQETQY
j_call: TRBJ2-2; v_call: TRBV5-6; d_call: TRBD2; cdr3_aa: ASSYLGTSGSFAGELF
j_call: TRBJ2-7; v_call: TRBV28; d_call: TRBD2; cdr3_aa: ASSLGLADLSYEQY
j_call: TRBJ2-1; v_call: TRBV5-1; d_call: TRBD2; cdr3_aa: ASSFGLAGVDEQF
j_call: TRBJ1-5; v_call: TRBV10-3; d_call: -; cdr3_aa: AISEDDTHTGQNQPQH
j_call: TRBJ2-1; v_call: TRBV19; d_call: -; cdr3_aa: ASSIWRGAYNEQF
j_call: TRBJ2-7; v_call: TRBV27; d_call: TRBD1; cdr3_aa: ATQPYGTVQEQY
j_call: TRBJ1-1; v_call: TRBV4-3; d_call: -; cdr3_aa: ASSQDRKRTEAF